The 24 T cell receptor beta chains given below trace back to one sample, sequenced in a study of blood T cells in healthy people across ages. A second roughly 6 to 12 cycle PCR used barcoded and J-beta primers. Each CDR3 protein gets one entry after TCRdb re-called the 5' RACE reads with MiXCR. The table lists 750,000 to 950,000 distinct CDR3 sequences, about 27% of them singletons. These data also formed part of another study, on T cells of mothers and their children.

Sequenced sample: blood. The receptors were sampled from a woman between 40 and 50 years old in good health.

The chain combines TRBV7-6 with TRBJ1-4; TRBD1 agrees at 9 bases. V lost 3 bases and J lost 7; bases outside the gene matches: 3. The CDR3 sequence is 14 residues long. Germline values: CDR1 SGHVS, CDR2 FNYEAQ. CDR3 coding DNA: TGTGCCAGCAGCTTCGGGACAGGGTTTGAAAAACTGTTTTTT. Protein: CASSFGTGFEKLFF.

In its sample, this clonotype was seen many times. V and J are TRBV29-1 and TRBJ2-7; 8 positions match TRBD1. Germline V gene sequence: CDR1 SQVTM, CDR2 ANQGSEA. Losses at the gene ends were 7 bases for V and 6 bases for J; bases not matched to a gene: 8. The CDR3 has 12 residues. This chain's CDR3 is CSAGTGPIEQYF. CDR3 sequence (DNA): TGCAGCGCAGGGACAGGCCCTATCGAGCAGTACTTC.

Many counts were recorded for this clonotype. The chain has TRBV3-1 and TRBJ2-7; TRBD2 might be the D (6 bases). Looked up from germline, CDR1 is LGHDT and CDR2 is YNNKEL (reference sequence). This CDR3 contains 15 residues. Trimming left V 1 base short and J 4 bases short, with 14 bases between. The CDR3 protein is CASSQVGGSVYEQYF. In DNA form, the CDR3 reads TGTGCCAGCAGCCAAGTAGGAGGGAGTGTTTACGAGCAGTACTTC.

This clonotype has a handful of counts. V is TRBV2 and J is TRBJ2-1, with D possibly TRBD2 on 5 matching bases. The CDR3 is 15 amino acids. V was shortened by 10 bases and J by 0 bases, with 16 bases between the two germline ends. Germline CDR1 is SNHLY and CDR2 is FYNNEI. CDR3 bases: TGTGCCACCATCGGAGGCCGGAGCTCCTACAATGAGCAGTTCTTC. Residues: CATIGGRSSYNEQFF.

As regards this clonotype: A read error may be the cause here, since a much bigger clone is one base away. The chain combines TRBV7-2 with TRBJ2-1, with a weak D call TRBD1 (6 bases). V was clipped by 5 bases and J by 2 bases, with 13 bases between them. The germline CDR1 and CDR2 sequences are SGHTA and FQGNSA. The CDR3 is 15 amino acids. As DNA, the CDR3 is TGTGCCAGCAGCACCAACAGGGAACCCTACAATGAGCAGTTCTTC. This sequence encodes CASSTNREPYNEQFF.

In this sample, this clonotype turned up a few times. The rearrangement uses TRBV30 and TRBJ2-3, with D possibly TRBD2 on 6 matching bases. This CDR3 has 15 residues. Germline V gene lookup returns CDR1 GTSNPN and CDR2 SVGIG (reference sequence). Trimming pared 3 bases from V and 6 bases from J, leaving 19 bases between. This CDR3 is CAWSTPGGGRDTQYF. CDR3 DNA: TGTGCCTGGAGCACCCCCGGAGGAGGGCGGGATACGCAGTATTTT.

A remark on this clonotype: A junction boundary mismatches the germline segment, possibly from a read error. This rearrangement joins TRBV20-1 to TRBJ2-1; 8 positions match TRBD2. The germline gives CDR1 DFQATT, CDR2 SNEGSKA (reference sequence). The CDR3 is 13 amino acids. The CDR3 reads CSGRSGGNNEQFF. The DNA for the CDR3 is TGCAGTGGTAGAAGCGGGGGAAACAATGAGCAGTTCTTC.

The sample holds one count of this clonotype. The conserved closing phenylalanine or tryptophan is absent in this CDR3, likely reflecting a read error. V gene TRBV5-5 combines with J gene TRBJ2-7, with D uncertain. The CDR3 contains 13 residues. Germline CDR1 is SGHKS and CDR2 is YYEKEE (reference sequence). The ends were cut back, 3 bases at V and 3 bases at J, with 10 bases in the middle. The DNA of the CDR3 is TGTGCCAGCAGCTCCTCCCACGACTACGAGCAGTACTGC. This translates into CASSSSHDYEQYC.

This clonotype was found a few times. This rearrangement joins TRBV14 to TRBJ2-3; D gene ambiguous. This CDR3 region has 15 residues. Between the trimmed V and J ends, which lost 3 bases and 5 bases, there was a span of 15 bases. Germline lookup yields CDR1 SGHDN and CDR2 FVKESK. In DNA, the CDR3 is TGTGCCAGCAGCCATGTTGCAGGTCGAATAGATACGCAGTATTTT. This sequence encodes CASSHVAGRIDTQYF.

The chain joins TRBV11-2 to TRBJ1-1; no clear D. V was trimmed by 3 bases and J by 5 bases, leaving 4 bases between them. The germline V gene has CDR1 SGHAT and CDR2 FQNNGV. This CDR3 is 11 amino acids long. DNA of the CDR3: TGTGCCAGCAGCTTCCCTACTGAAGCTTTCTTT. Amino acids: CASSFPTEAFF.

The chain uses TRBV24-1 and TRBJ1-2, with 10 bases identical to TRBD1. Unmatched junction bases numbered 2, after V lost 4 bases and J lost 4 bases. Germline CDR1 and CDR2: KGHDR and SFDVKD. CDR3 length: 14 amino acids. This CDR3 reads CATSERTGGYGYTF. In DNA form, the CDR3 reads TGTGCCACCAGTGAAAGGACAGGGGGCTATGGCTACACCTTC.

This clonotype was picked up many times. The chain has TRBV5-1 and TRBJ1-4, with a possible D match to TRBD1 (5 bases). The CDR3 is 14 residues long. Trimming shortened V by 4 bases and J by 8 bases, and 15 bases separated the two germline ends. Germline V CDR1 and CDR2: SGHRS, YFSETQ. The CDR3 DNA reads TGCGCCAGCAGCCCCGGGACTTCAGGGGAAAAACTGTTTTTT. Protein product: CASSPGTSGEKLFF.

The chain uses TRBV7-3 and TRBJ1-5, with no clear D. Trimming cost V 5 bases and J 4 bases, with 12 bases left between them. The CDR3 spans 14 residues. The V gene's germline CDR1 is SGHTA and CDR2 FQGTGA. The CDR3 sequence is CASSLQRTNQPQHF. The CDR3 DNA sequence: TGTGCCAGCAGCCTACAGCGAACTAATCAGCCCCAGCATTTT.

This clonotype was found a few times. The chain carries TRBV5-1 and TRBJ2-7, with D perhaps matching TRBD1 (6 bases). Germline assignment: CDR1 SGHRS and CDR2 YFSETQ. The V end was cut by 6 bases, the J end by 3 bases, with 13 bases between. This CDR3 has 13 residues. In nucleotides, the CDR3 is TGCGCCAGCACTGGCAGAGGGGGCTACGAGCAGTACTTC. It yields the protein CASTGRGGYEQYF.

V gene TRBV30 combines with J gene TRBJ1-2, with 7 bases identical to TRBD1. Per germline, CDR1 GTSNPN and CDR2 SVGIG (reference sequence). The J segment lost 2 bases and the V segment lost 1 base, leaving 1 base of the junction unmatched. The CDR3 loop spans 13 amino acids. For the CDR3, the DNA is TGTGCCTGGAGTGCGGACAGGAACTATGGCTACACCTTC. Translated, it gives CAWSADRNYGYTF.

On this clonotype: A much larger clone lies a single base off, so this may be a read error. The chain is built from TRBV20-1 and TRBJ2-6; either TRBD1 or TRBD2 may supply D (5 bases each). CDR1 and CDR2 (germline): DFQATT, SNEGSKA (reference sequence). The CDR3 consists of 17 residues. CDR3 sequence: CSTRVPGTLTGANVLTF. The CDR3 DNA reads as TGCAGTACTAGAGTCCCGGGGACCCTTACTGGGGCCAACGTCCTGACTTTC.

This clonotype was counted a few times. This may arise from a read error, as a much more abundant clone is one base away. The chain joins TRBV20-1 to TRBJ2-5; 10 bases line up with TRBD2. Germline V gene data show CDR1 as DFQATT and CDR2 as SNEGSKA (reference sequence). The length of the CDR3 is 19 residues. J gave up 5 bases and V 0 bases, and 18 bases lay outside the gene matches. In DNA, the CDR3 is TGCAGTGCTAGAGATCGGGCGCCGGCAAGCGGGGGGGCTTGGGAGACCCAGTACTTC. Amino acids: CSARDRAPASGGAWETQYF.

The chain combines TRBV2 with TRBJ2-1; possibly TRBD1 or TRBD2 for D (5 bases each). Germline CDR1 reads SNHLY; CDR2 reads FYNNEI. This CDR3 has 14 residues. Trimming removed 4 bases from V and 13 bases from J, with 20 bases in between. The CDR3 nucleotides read TGTGCCAGCAGTGGGGGGAATACCCAAGAGACCCAGTTCTTC. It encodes CASSGGNTQETQFF. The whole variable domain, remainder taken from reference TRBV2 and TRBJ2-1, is EPEVTQTPSHQVTQMGQEVILRCVPISNHLYFYWYRQILGQKVEFLVSFYNNEISEKSEIFDDQFSVERPDGSNFTLKIRSTKLEDSAMYFCASSGGNTQETQFFGPGTRLTVL.

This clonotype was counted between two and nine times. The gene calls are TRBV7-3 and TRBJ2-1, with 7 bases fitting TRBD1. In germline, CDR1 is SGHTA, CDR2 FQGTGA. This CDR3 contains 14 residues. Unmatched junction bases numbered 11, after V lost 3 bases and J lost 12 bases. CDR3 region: CASSFTGDNRSQFF. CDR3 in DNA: TGTGCCAGCAGCTTCACAGGGGACAATAGGTCGCAGTTCTTC.

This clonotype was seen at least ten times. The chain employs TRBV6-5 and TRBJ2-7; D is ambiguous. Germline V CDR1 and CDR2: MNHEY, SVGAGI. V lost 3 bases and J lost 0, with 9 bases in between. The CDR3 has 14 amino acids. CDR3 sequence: CASSYYSDSYEQYF. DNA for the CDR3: TGTGCCAGCAGTTATTACTCGGACTCCTACGAGCAGTACTTC.

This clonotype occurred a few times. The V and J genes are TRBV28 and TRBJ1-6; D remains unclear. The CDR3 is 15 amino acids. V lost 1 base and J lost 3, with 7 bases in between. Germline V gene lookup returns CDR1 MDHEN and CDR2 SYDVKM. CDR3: CASSLFDIYNSPLHF. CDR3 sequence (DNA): TGTGCCAGCAGTTTATTTGACATCTATAATTCACCCCTCCACTTT.

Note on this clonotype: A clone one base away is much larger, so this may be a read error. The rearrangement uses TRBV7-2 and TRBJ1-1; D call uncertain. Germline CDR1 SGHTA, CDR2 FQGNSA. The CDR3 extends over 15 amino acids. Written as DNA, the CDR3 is TGTGCCAACAGCTTAGGAGGCCAGCCGAACACTGAAGCTTTCTTT. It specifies CANSLGGQPNTEAFF.

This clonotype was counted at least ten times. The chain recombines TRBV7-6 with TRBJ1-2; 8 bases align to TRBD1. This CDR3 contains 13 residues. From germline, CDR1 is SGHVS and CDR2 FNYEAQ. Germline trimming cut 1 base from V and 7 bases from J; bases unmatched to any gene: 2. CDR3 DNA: TGTGCCAGCAGCTTAGGGACAGGGACTGGCTACACCTTC. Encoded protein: CASSLGTGTGYTF.

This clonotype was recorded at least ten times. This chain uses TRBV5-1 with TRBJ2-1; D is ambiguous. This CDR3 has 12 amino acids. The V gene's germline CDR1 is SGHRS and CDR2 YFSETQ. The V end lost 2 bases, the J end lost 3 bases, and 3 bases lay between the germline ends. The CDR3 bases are TGCGCCAGCAGCTTCCGCTACAATGAGCAGTTCTTC. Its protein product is CASSFRYNEQFF.